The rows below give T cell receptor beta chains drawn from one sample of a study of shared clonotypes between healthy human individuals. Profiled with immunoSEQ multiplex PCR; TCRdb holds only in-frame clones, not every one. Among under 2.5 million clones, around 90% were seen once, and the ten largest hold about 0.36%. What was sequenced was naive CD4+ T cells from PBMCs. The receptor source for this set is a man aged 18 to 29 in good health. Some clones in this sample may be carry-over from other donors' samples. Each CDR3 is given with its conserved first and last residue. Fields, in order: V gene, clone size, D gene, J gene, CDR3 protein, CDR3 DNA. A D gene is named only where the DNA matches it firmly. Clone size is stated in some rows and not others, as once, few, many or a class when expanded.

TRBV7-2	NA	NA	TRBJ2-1	CASSSTGSYNEQFF	TGTGCCAGCAGCTCAACCGGGTCCTACAATGAGCAGTTCTTC
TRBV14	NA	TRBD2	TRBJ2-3	CASSQAMTSGRTDTQYF	TGTGCCAGCAGCCAAGCCATGACTAGCGGGAGGACAGATACGCAGTATTTT
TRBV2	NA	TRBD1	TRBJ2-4	CASSGTGGKNIQYF	TGTGCCAGCAGTGGGACAGGGGGCAAAAACATTCAGTACTTC
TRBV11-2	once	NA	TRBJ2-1	CASSFAGLTYNEQFF	TGTGCCAGCAGCTTTGCCGGACTTACCTACAATGAGCAGTTCTTC
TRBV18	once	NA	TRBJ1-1	CASFGDGSNTEAFF	TGTGCCAGCTTCGGGGACGGATCAAACACTGAAGCTTTCTTT
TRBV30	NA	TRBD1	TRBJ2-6	CAWRDLRGLLGANVLTF	TGTGCCTGGAGGGACCTCAGGGGGCTGCTGGGGGCCAACGTCCTGACTTTC
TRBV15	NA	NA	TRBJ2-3	CATSRDNPDTQYF	TGTGCCACCAGCAGAGATAACCCAGATACGCAGTATTTT
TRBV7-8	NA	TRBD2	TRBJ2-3	CASSLASGRSTDTQYF	TGTGCCAGCAGCTTAGCTAGCGGGAGAAGCACAGATACGCAGTATTTT
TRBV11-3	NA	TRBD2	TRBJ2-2	CASSLGGLADTGELFF	TGTGCCAGCAGCTTAGGCGGACTAGCCGACACCGGGGAGCTGTTTTTT
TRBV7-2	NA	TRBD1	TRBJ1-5	CASSVQGGNQPQHF	TGTGCCAGCAGCGTACAGGGGGGGAATCAGCCCCAGCATTTT
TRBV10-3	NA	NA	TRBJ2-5	CAISDRSQETQYF	TGTGCCATCAGTGACCGCTCTCAAGAGACCCAGTACTTC
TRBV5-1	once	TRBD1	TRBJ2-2	CASSKTGGLAGELFF	TGCGCCAGCAGCAAGACAGGGGGTCTGGCCGGGGAGCTGTTTTTT
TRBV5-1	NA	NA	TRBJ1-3	CASSLDPGAGGNTIYF	TGCGCCAGCAGCTTGGATCCGGGGGCAGGTGGAAACACCATATATTTT
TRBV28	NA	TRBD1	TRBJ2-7	CASSEPQDRNYGEQYF	TGTGCCAGCAGTGAACCTCAGGACAGGAATTACGGGGAGCAGTACTTC
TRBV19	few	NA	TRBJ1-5	CASSMRRDNQPQHF	TGTGCCAGTAGTATGAGACGGGACAATCAGCCCCAGCATTTT
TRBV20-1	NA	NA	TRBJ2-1	CSARSYDEQFF	TGCAGTGCTAGAAGTTACGATGAGCAGTTCTTC
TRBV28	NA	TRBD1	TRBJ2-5	CASSPRPGQGASLGETQYF	TGTGCCAGCAGTCCTAGGCCGGGACAGGGGGCGAGTCTGGGAGAGACCCAGTACTTC
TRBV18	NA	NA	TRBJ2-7	CASSPSLTSSYEQYF	TGTGCCAGCTCACCATCCTTGACATCCTCCTACGAGCAGTACTTC
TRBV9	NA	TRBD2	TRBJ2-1	CASSVLGGLAGVGQFF	TGTGCCAGCAGCGTATTAGGCGGACTAGCGGGAGTTGGGCAGTTCTTC
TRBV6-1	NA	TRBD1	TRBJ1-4	CASATLTGANEKLFF	TGTGCCAGCGCGACTTTAACAGGGGCTAATGAAAAACTGTTTTTT
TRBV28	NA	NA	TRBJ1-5	CASSLFAGTNQPQHF	TGTGCCAGCAGTTTATTTGCGGGGACCAATCAGCCCCAGCATTTT
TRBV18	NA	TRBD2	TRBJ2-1	CASSPQGAGGYNEQFF	TGTGCCAGCTCACCACAAGGAGCGGGAGGCTACAATGAGCAGTTCTTC
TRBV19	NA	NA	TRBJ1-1	CASMESLRTEAFF	TGTGCCAGTATGGAGTCCCTACGTACTGAAGCTTTCTTT
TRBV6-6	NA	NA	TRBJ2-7	CASSDSAYEQYF	TGTGCCAGCAGCGACAGTGCCTACGAGCAGTACTTC
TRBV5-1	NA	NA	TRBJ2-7	CASSFQGWYEQYF	TGCGCCAGCAGCTTCCAGGGTTGGTACGAGCAGTACTTC
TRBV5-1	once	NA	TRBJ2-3	CASSLLGGSPDTQYF	TGCGCCAGCAGCTTGTTGGGCGGCAGCCCAGATACGCAGTATTTT
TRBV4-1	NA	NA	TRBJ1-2	CASSQDGLRQAYGYTF	TGCGCCAGCAGCCAAGATGGGTTGAGGCAGGCCTATGGCTACACCTTC
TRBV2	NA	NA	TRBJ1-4	CASSYRVKLFF	TGTGCCAGCAGCTACAGGGTAAAACTGTTTTTT
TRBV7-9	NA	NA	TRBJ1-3	CASSLSGGISGNTIYF	TGTGCCAGCAGCTTATCCGGAGGGATCTCTGGAAACACCATATATTTT
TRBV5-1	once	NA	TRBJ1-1	CASSFTENTEAFF	TGCGCCAGCAGCTTCACGGAGAACACTGAAGCTTTCTTT
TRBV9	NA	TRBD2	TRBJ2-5	CASSTRASGIETQYF	TGTGCCAGCAGTACCCGGGCTAGCGGGATAGAGACCCAGTACTTC
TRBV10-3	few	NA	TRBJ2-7	CAISGGLYEQYF	TGTGCCATCAGTGGGGGACTTTACGAGCAGTACTTC
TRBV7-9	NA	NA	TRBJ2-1	CASSSWGGGDEQFF	TGTGCCAGCAGCTCATGGGGCGGGGGCGACGAGCAGTTCTTC
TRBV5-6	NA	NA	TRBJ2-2	CASSSTGRTGELFF	TGTGCCAGCAGCTCCACAGGGAGGACCGGGGAGCTGTTTTTT
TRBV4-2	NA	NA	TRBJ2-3	CASSQQGLPTQYF	TGTGCCAGCAGCCAACAAGGCCTCCCCACGCAGTATTTT
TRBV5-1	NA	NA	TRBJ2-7	CASSYQRGGAYEQYF	TGCGCCAGCAGCTACCAAAGGGGGGGTGCCTACGAGCAGTACTTC
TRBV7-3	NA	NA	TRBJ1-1	CASSLTWAAEAFF	TGTGCCAGCAGCTTAACGTGGGCAGCTGAAGCTTTCTTT
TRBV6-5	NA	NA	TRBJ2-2	CASRVGQKNTGELFF	TGTGCCAGCAGAGTTGGGCAGAAGAACACCGGGGAGCTGTTTTTT
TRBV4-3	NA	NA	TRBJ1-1	CASSQDPTGGHTEAFF	TGCGCCAGCAGCCAAGACCCAACGGGGGGCCACACTGAAGCTTTCTTT
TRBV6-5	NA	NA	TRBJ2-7	CASSSDSNYPEQYF	TGTGCCAGCAGCTCAGACAGTAATTATCCTGAGCAGTACTTC
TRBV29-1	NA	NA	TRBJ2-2	CSVGLVGELFF	TGCAGCGTTGGGCTCGTCGGGGAGCTGTTTTTT
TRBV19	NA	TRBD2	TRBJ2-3	CARVVIGGRVTDTQYF	TGTGCCAGGGTGGTGATTGGCGGGAGGGTCACAGATACGCAGTATTTT
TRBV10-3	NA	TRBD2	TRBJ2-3	CAAGLAGGDTQYF	TGTGCCGCCGGACTAGCGGGAGGAGATACGCAGTATTTT
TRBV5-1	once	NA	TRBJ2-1	CASSPGRGYNEQFF	TGCGCCAGCTCGCCAGGGCGGGGATACAATGAGCAGTTCTTC
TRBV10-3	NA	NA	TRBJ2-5	CAISPRQVQETQYF	TGTGCCATCAGTCCAAGACAGGTGCAAGAGACCCAGTACTTC
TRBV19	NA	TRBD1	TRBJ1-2	CASSTPGQRTGTGDGYTF	TGTGCCAGTAGTACCCCGGGCCAACGCACCGGGACAGGGGACGGCTACACCTTC
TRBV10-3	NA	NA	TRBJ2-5	CAIQGEREETQYF	TGTGCCATCCAGGGAGAAAGGGAAGAGACCCAGTACTTC
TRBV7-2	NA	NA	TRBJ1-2	CASSSTRFYGYTF	TGTGCCAGCAGCTCCACCAGGTTCTATGGCTACACCTTC
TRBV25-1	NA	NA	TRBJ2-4	CASSEGLAKNIQYF	TGTGCCAGCAGTGAGGGCCTAGCCAAAAACATTCAGTACTTC
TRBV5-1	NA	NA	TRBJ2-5	CASSLGQGPQETQYF	TGCGCCAGCAGCTTGGGGCAGGGCCCCCAAGAGACCCAGTACTTC
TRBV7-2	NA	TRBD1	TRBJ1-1	CASSTGQGNTEAFF	TGTGCCAGCAGCACAGGACAGGGAAACACTGAAGCTTTCTTT
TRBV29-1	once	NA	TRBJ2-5	CSVDGHRDQETQYF	TGCAGCGTTGATGGCCACAGAGATCAAGAGACCCAGTACTTC